This T cell receptor beta chain was obtained from a study of Ad26.COV2.S vaccination and SARS-CoV-2 variants. Here immunoSEQ multiplex PCR was the method, and the copy in TCRdb shows in-frame clones only, minus some. The data hold a few hundred thousand clones, with 83% observed a single time. Treatment defined: 15 to 20 received Ad26.COV2.S at low or high dose, single or two shots; 5 received placebo; per-sample allocation not given. At day 63 after the first vaccine or placebo injection, samples were drawn. V gave up 4 bases and J gave up 4 bases, with 16 bases separating them. Germline V lookup: CDR1 LGHNA, CDR2 YSLEER. This CDR3 has 15 amino acids.

The gene calls are TRBV4-3 and TRBJ2-5; possible D gene TRBD2, 6 bases. The source of this sequence is a person between 18 and 65 years old who received the Ad26.COV2.S COVID-19 vaccine or a placebo. Sample: peripheral blood, taken in a trial of Ad26.COV2.S vaccine versus placebo. The CDR3 DNA is TGCGCCAGCAGCCGAGACCTATTGGGGGGAGAGACCCAGTACTTC. Protein sequence: CASSRDLLGGETQYF.